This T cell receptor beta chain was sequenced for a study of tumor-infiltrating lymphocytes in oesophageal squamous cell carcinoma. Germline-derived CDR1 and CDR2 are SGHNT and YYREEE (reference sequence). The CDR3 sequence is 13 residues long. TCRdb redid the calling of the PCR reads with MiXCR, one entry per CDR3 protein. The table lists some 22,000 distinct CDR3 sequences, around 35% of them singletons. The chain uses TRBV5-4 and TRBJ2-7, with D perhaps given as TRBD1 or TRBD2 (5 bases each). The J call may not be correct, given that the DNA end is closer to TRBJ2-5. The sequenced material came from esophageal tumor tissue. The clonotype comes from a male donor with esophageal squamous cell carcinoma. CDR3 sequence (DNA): TGTGCCAGCCACTTCGGGGCCCAAGAGACCCAGTACTTC. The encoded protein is CASHFGAQETQYF.